The 17 T cell receptor beta chains below were found in one sample sequenced in a study of cytomegalovirus exposure and HLA in healthy donors. The PCR employed 60 Vbeta primers together with 13 Jbeta primers. Assay used: immunoSEQ multiplex PCR; TCRdb lists only in-frame clones, some missing. The sample yields more than 150,000 clones, about four fifths seen once. Specimen: PBMCs. Receptor source: a woman aged 45-65 years in good health and CMV-seropositive.

The V gene is TRBV5-1, the J gene TRBJ1-2; the D gene is possibly TRBD1 (5 bases). There are 18 residues in the CDR3. V gave up 0 bases and J gave up 2 bases, with 20 bases separating them. Germline assignment: CDR1 SGHRS and CDR2 YFSETQ. The CDR3 spells CASSLDGRDLGRNYGYTF. The CDR3 DNA reads as TGCGCCAGCAGCTTGGATGGCAGGGACTTAGGAAGGAACTATGGCTACACCTTC.

In DNA form, the CDR3 reads TGTGCCAGCAGCCCCTCCCCATACTCGAATGAAAAACTGTTTTTT. It encodes CASSPSPYSNEKLFF. This chain joins TRBV11-2 and TRBJ1-4; no clear D. This CDR3 has 15 residues. CDR1 SGHAT and CDR2 FQNNGV come from the germline V gene. V was trimmed by 5 bases and J by 5 bases, leaving 15 bases between them.

The chain links TRBV9 to TRBJ1-2; tentative D call: TRBD1 (5 bases). Germline CDR1 is SGDLS and CDR2 is YYNGEE. The germline V and J ends were trimmed by 5 bases and 6 bases, with 11 bases remaining between them. The CDR3 length is 12 residues. The DNA for the CDR3 is TGTGCCAGCAGTAAAAGGACACATGGCTACACCTTC. Its protein product is CASSKRTHGYTF.

V is TRBV5-6 and J is TRBJ1-2, with 8 bases aligning to TRBD1. Germline-derived CDR1 and CDR2 are SGHDT and YYEEEE. This CDR3 contains 14 residues. J gave up 8 bases and V 3 bases, and 9 bases lay outside the gene matches. CDR3 in DNA: TGTGCCAGCAGCTCAGGACAGGGCAGGGGGGGCTACACCTTC. Protein sequence: CASSSGQGRGGYTF.

Concerning this clone: One end of the junction does not line up with germline, which may come from a read error. The rearrangement joins TRBV7-9 to TRBJ1-1; D is perhaps TRBD1 (6 bases). There are 12 residues in the CDR3. The V gene's germline CDR1 is SEHNR and CDR2 FQNEAQ (reference sequence). The CDR3 sequence is CSSSRLQGEAFF. CDR3 DNA: TGTTCCAGCAGCCGATTACAGGGTGAAGCTTTCTTT.

V gene TRBV28 combines with J gene TRBJ1-3, with D possibly TRBD1 on 6 matching bases. The CDR3 sequence is 16 residues long. Looked up from germline, CDR1 is MDHEN and CDR2 is SYDVKM. The ends were cut back, 0 bases at V and 0 bases at J, with 9 bases in the middle. CDR3 residues: CASSLWRTASGNTIYF. CDR3 sequence (DNA): TGTGCCAGCAGTTTATGGCGGACAGCCTCTGGAAACACCATATATTTT.

The chain recombines TRBV18 with TRBJ2-1, with 12 positions matching TRBD2. The CDR3 runs 17 residues. Trimming removed 1 base from V and 2 bases from J; junction bases left unmatched: 3. CDR1 is KGHSH and CDR2 is LQKENI in the germline V gene. The CDR3: CASSPQRLAGAYNEQFF. The CDR3 coding sequence is TGTGCCAGCTCACCACAACGACTAGCGGGGGCCTACAATGAGCAGTTCTTC.

The chain carries TRBV7-2 and TRBJ2-3, with D perhaps matching TRBD1 (6 bases). This CDR3 is 15 amino acids long. Trimming left V 5 bases short and J 1 base short, with 13 bases between. From germline, CDR1 is SGHTA and CDR2 FQGNSA. For the CDR3, the DNA is TGTGCCAGCAGCCGAGGACAGTCTCGCACAGATACGCAGTATTTT. Protein: CASSRGQSRTDTQYF.

The chain is built from TRBV29-1 and TRBJ2-7; 12 bases are shared with TRBD1. Germline V gene sequence: CDR1 SQVTM, CDR2 ANQGSEA. Germline trimming cut 7 bases from V and 3 bases from J; bases unmatched to any gene: 10. The CDR3 is 15 amino acids. CDR3: CSAKPGQGADYEQYF. CDR3 nucleotides: TGCAGCGCAAAACCGGGACAGGGGGCGGACTACGAGCAGTACTTC.

A few counts support this clone. The chain joins TRBV7-9 to TRBJ1-2, with 8 nucleotides matching TRBD1. The junction had 10 bases not matched to a gene; V was cut back by 5 bases and J by 5 bases. This CDR3 has 15 amino acids. CDR1 is SEHNR, CDR2 FQNEAQ, per germline (reference sequence). CDR3 coding DNA: TGTGCCAGCAGCCTCTCCCAGGGGGCATCATATGGCTACACCTTC. Translation: CASSLSQGASYGYTF.

The rearrangement uses TRBV6-5 and TRBJ1-5; D might be TRBD1 (5 bases). Per the germline V gene, CDR1 is MNHEY and CDR2 is SVGAGI. The length of the CDR3 is 15 residues. V dropped 7 bases and J dropped 0 bases, with 13 bases sitting between them. The CDR3 loop reads CASTQTDYSNQPQHF. The CDR3 DNA follows: TGTGCCAGCACCCAGACAGATTATAGCAATCAGCCCCAGCATTTT.

V is TRBV10-1 and J is TRBJ2-1; no firm D call. The ends were cut back, 4 bases at V and 10 bases at J, with 5 bases in the middle. There are 10 residues in the CDR3. Germline assignment: CDR1 WNHNN and CDR2 SYGVQD (reference sequence). This chain's CDR3 is CASSVPEQFF. In nucleotides, the CDR3 is TGCGCCAGCAGTGTCCCAGAGCAGTTCTTC.

This chain connects TRBV6-5 to TRBJ2-3, with a tentative D call TRBD1 (5 bases). This CDR3 is built from 12 residues. Germline CDR1 is MNHEY and CDR2 is SVGAGI. V was pared by 10 bases and J by 6 bases, with 14 bases between. As DNA, the CDR3 is TGTGCCACCCAGGAAGGGGCGGATACGCAGTATTTT. Its protein is CATQEGADTQYF.

The rearrangement links TRBV7-2 to TRBJ1-1; 8 bases line up with TRBD1. The CDR3 length is 17 residues. In germline, CDR1 is SGHTA, CDR2 FQGNSA. V gave up 5 bases and J gave up 0 bases; unmatched junction bases: 11. CDR3 loop: CASSPGTGGYMNTEAFF. CDR3 coding DNA: TGTGCCAGCAGCCCTGGGACAGGAGGATATATGAACACTGAAGCTTTCTTT. Full variable domain (outside the CDR3, taken from reference TRBV7-2 and TRBJ1-1): GAGVSQSPSNKVTEKGKDVELRCDPISGHTALYWYRQSLGQGLEFLIYFQGNSAPDKSGLPSDRFSAERTGGSVSTLTIQRTQQEDSAVYLCASSPGTGGYMNTEAFFGQGTRLTVV.

The V gene is TRBV19, the J gene TRBJ2-4, with TRBD1 matching 8 bases. Germline V gene lookup returns CDR1 LNHDA and CDR2 SQIVND (reference sequence). The V segment lost 6 bases and the J segment 6 bases; nucleotides outside the gene matches: 10. The length of the CDR3 is 15 residues. The DNA for the CDR3 is TGTGCCAGTAGCTCGAGTGCAGGGGGCCTAAACATTCAGTACTTC. Residues: CASSSSAGGLNIQYF.

The chain recombines TRBV27 with TRBJ2-7; TRBD1 aligns across 9 bases. The CDR3 is made up of 15 amino acids. V lost 5 bases, J lost 9 bases, and 14 bases stayed unmatched. In germline, CDR1 is MNHEY, CDR2 SMNVEV (reference sequence). The chain's CDR3 is CASSPRDRVIVLQYF. DNA of the CDR3: TGTGCCAGCAGTCCCCGGGACAGGGTTATTGTGTTGCAGTACTTC.

The chain links TRBV28 to TRBJ2-5; D is perhaps TRBD1 (6 bases). V lost 3 bases and J 2 bases, leaving 16 bases between the germline ends. Germline CDR1 is MDHEN and CDR2 is SYDVKM. The length of the CDR3 is 16 residues. The CDR3 coding sequence is TGTGCCAGCAGTTTCGAACAGGGTAGGGTACAAGAGACCCAGTACTTC. It is translated as CASSFEQGRVQETQYF.